This is a list of T cell receptor beta chains from one sample in a study of molecular identifiers for immune sequencing clone quantification. TCRdb used MiXCR to reprocess the PCR reads, holding one entry per CDR3 protein. The sample contains hundreds of thousands of distinct CDR3 sequences, under 25% of which appear only once. Sequencing used naive CD8+ T cells from blood, with Jurkat cell RNA spiked in. The receptors shown here come from a human donor in good health. Some libraries in this study had Jurkat cell RNA spiked in. Both conserved end residues are part of each CDR3. D genes are given only for firm matches. Clone size is given for some rows only: seen once, a few or many times, or a class if the clone is expanded.

V gene	J gene	D gene	clone size	CDR3 DNA	CDR3 protein
TRBV6-1	TRBJ2-7	.	.	TGTGCCAGCAGTGACGTCGCGACTACCTACGAGCAGTACTTC	CASSDVATTYEQYF
TRBV7-9	TRBJ2-7	.	many	TGTGCCAGCAGCCCGGGACACACCTACGAGCAGTACTTC	CASSPGHTYEQYF
TRBV10-3	TRBJ1-5	.	.	TGTGCCATCAGTGAGTCTGGGTATAGCAATCAGCCCCAGCATTTT	CAISESGYSNQPQHF
TRBV11-2	TRBJ1-1	.	many	TGTGCCAGCAGCTTAAACGCTGTCGGGAACACTGAAGCTTTCTTT	CASSLNAVGNTEAFF
TRBV13	TRBJ2-7	TRBD2	many	TGTGCCAGCAGCTTCCGAAGCGGGGGCTCCTACGAGCAGTACTTC	CASSFRSGGSYEQYF
TRBV9	TRBJ2-7	.	.	TGTGCCAGCAGCGTAGAAGGAGGGCCCGCCAACGAGCAGTACTTC	CASSVEGGPANEQYF
TRBV25-1	TRBJ2-2	TRBD2	many	TGTGCCAGCAGTGAACTAGCGGGAGTTGCCGGGGAGCTGTTTTTT	CASSELAGVAGELFF
TRBV27	TRBJ2-5	.	.	TGTGCCAGCAGTCCCCTGGGTATAGAAGAGACCCAGTACTTC	CASSPLGIEETQYF
TRBV4-1	TRBJ2-2	.	.	TGCGCCAGCAACCAGGGAGGACGGGAGCTGTTTTTT	CASNQGGRELFF
TRBV9	TRBJ1-3	.	many	TGTGCCAGCAGCGAGGAGACCCTAGCCTCCTCGTCTGGAAACACCATATATTTT	CASSEETLASSSGNTIYF
TRBV21-1	TRBJ2-6	.	many	TGTGCCAGCAGCAAACCTCCCTTCCTCTCTGGGGCCAACGTCCTGACTTTC	CASSKPPFLSGANVLTF
TRBV4-3	TRBJ2-7	.	.	TGCGCCAGCAGCCCCAGTGTGGGAAGCTCCTACGAGCAGTACTTC	CASSPSVGSSYEQYF
TRBV19	TRBJ2-3	TRBD2	many	TGTGCCAGTAGTATAGGGACTAGGAGCACAGATACGCAGTATTTT	CASSIGTRSTDTQYF
TRBV30	TRBJ2-7	.	.	TGTGCCTGGAGCGACGGGGTATCCTACGAGCAGTACTTC	CAWSDGVSYEQYF
TRBV4-1	TRBJ1-4	TRBD1	.	TGCGCCAGCAGCCAAGAACCCAGGGGACAGAATGAAAAACTGTTTTTT	CASSQEPRGQNEKLFF
TRBV7-9	TRBJ2-7	TRBD2	.	TGTGCCAGCAGCCGAAATCTATGGACTAGCGGGTCCTACGAGCAGTACTTC	CASSRNLWTSGSYEQYF
TRBV9	TRBJ2-3	.	few	TGTGCCAGCAGCGTAGTGCCAGGAGGAGATACGCAGTATTTT	CASSVVPGGDTQYF
TRBV15	TRBJ2-5	.	.	TGTGCCACCAGCAGAGAAGAGAACCAAGAGACCCAGTACTTC	CATSREENQETQYF
TRBV7-9	TRBJ2-6	TRBD2	many	TGTGCCAGCAGCACGAGCGGGGGGACGTCCTCTGGGGCCAACGTCCTGACTTTC	CASSTSGGTSSGANVLTF
TRBV19	TRBJ2-5	TRBD1	many	TGTGCCAGTAGTATCGGGACAGGGGGCTTGGAAGAGACCCAGTACTTC	CASSIGTGGLEETQYF